A selection of T cell receptor beta chains follows, all from one sample in a study of blood T cell repertoires in COVID-19. Data came from immunoSEQ multiplex PCR; TCRdb stores just in-frame clones and leaves some out. The table lists around 330,000 clones, roughly nine tenths of them singletons. The sequenced material came from PBMCs or T cells enriched from blood (not recorded which). Source of these receptors: a man in his 60s who had recovered from COVID-19. CDR3s include the opening cysteine and the closing phenylalanine or tryptophan. The order of the fields is D gene, J gene, clone size, V gene, CDR3 DNA, CDR3 protein. A D gene is named only where the DNA matches it firmly. Not all rows give a size; the values are once, few, many and, for expanded clones, a class.

TRBD1 | TRBJ2-3 | . | TRBV27 | TGTGCCAGCAGAGACACAGGGGGCATGGATACGCAGTATTTT | CASRDTGGMDTQYF
TRBD1 | TRBJ2-1 | . | TRBV7-2 | TGTGCCAGCAGCGGAGGGACAGGGGGCTTTGTAGAGCAGTTCTTC | CASSGGTGGFVEQFF
. | TRBJ1-3 | . | TRBV23-1 | TGCGCAGCGAAATCTGGAAACACCATATATTTT | CAAKSGNTIYF
TRBD1 | TRBJ2-2 | . | TRBV2 | TGTGCCAGCAGGGACAGGGCGGACACCGGGGAGCTGTTTTTT | CASRDRADTGELFF
. | TRBJ2-1 | few | TRBV2 | TGTGCCAGCAGTCAGATGGTTGAGCAGTTCTTC | CASSQMVEQFF
TRBD2 | TRBJ2-7 | few | TRBV11-2 | TGTGCCAGCAGCCTTTCTACTAGCGGGAGGTACTACGAGCAGTACTTC | CASSLSTSGRYYEQYF
. | TRBJ1-1 | . | TRBV6-1 | TGTGCCAGCAGTGAAGGAGCATACAGTACGAACACTGAAGCTTTCTTT | CASSEGAYSTNTEAFF
. | TRBJ2-3 | . | TRBV30 | TGTGCCTGGTGCCGGGTCACAGATACGCAGTATTTT | CAWCRVTDTQYF
. | TRBJ1-2 | . | TRBV28 | TGTGCCAGCAGTTCAGGCGGAGGCCCAAGTTTTGGCTTC | CASSSGGGPSFGF
. | TRBJ1-1 | . | TRBV19 | TGTGCCAGTAGTATGAGGGGGACGTTGAACACTGAAGCTTTCTTT | CASSMRGTLNTEAFF
. | TRBJ1-1 | . | TRBV19 | TGTGCCAGTAACTCAGGGGCTCGGCCTGAAGCTTTCTTT | CASNSGARPEAFF
. | TRBJ1-1 | . | TRBV7-8 | TGTGCCAGCAGCCAGGCGGCGAACACTGAAGCTTTCTTT | CASSQAANTEAFF
. | TRBJ1-6 | . | TRBV9 | TGTGCCAGCAGCGTAGTAAGCGAAAATTCACCCCTCCACTTT | CASSVVSENSPLHF
TRBD2 | TRBJ2-7 | . | TRBV5-1 | TGCGCCAGCAGCACGCGAGGGACTAGCGGGAGTTTCTCCTACGAGCAGTACTTC | CASSTRGTSGSFSYEQYF
TRBD2 | TRBJ2-7 | . | TRBV10-3 | TGTGCCATCAGTGACTCTGGGGGGACTAGCGGCTACGAGCAGTACTTC | CAISDSGGTSGYEQYF
. | TRBJ2-1 | . | TRBV19 | TGTGCCAGTAGTATAGGAGGCTATTACAATGAGCAGTTCTTC | CASSIGGYYNEQFF
. | TRBJ2-6 | . | TRBV19 | TGTGCCAGTAGTCCAGATTCTGGGGCCAACGTCCTGACTTTC | CASSPDSGANVLTF
. | TRBJ2-2 | . | TRBV13 | TGTGCCAGCAGCTCCCTAGGGGCTACGAACACCGGGGAGCTGTTTTTT | CASSSLGATNTGELFF
. | TRBJ1-2 | . | TRBV24-1 | TGTGCCACCAGTGACCCCGGGACAAACCATGGCTACACCTTC | CATSDPGTNHGYTF
. | TRBJ2-1 | . | TRBV7-3 | TGTGCCAGCAGCCCGACCCTACCGGGAGCGGCTACCTACAATGAGCAGTTCTTC | CASSPTLPGAATYNEQFF
TRBD1 | TRBJ2-3 | . | TRBV24-1 | TGTGCCACCAGTGATCCCGGGACAGGCGATAGCGTGGGTACGCAGTATTTT | CATSDPGTGDSVGTQYF
. | TRBJ1-4 | . | TRBV28 | TGTGCCAGCAGTACCTCCCGGGAGTCAACTAATGAAAAACTGTTTTTT | CASSTSRESTNEKLFF
TRBD1 | TRBJ1-6 | . | TRBV7-9 | TGTGCCAGCAGCCCCGAGACAGGGGTTTCACCCCTCCACTTT | CASSPETGVSPLHF
TRBD1 | TRBJ2-1 | . | TRBV2 | TGTGCCAGCAGTAGGAGACAGGGGTCCTACAATGAGCAGTTCTTC | CASSRRQGSYNEQFF
. | TRBJ1-2 | . | TRBV19 | TGTGCCAGTAGTATGGGAGGGGATCCTTATGGCTACACCTTC | CASSMGGDPYGYTF
TRBD2 | TRBJ2-2 | . | TRBV14 | TGTGCCAGCAGTCGACTAGCGCGGATCACCGGGGAGCTGTTTTTT | CASSRLARITGELFF
. | TRBJ1-2 | . | TRBV19 | TGTGCCAGTAGTAGCCTTACGTCCGGGGTTAACTATGGCTACACCTTC | CASSSLTSGVNYGYTF
TRBD2 | TRBJ2-5 | . | TRBV7-6 | TGTGCCAGCAGCCCCAGACTAGCGGGAGGGGGGGGCCAAGAGACCCAGTACTTC | CASSPRLAGGGGQETQYF
TRBD1 | TRBJ1-2 | . | TRBV5-4 | TGTGCCAGCAGCTCTGGGGGCAGGGGGCAGTATGGCTACACCTTC | CASSSGGRGQYGYTF
TRBD2 | TRBJ2-2 | . | TRBV14 | TGTGCCAGCAGCCAGAGCGGGAAGAACACCGGGGAGCTGTTTTTT | CASSQSGKNTGELFF
. | TRBJ2-1 | . | TRBV19 | TGTGCCAGTAGTATTAGCCAGGGTAACAATGAGCAGTTCTTC | CASSISQGNNEQFF
TRBD1 | TRBJ2-7 | . | TRBV2 | TGTGCCACCCGGGACAGGGTCCACGAGCAGTACTTC | CATRDRVHEQYF
TRBD1 | TRBJ2-5 | . | TRBV18 | TGTGCCAGCTCACTACCGGACAGGGGGCAAGAGACCCAGTACTTC | CASSLPDRGQETQYF
. | TRBJ1-2 | . | TRBV3-1/TRBV3-2 | TGTGCCAGCAGCCAAGATCCAGATCCCTGGGGCTACACCTTC | CASSQDPDPWGYTF
. | TRBJ2-1 | . | TRBV5-6 | TGTGCCAGCAGCTCAACTTACAATGAGCAGTTCTTC | CASSSTYNEQFF
. | TRBJ1-1 | . | TRBV6-5 | TGTGCCAGCAGTTACGAGAGTATTCGATCGAACACTGAAGCTTTCTTT | CASSYESIRSNTEAFF
TRBD1 | TRBJ2-1 | once | TRBV19 | TGTGCCGTTAAAACGGACAGGGGGCATGGTGAGCAGTTCTTC | CAVKTDRGHGEQFF
. | TRBJ2-7 | . | TRBV27 | TGTGCCAGCAGTAGGACCCCCGGGATGGGCGAGCAGTACTTC | CASSRTPGMGEQYF
. | TRBJ2-3 | . | TRBV11-3 | TGTGCCAGCAGCTTAAGGACTCAAGATACGCAGTATTTT | CASSLRTQDTQYF
. | TRBJ2-2 | . | TRBV24-1 | TGTGCCACCAGTGCCAGCGGGACAATCGGGGAGCTGTTTTTT | CATSASGTIGELFF
TRBD1 | TRBJ1-2 | few | TRBV10-2 | TGCGCCAGCCGAGACAGGGACCGCCATGGCTACACCTTC | CASRDRDRHGYTF
. | TRBJ1-2 | . | TRBV14 | TGTGCCAGCAGCCAAGATTCTCGGGATAGGAGTGGCTACACCTTC | CASSQDSRDRSGYTF
. | TRBJ1-2 | . | TRBV3-1/TRBV3-2 | TGTGCCAGCAGCCAACGGGGGGCAGGGCCGTATGGCTACACCTTC | CASSQRGAGPYGYTF
. | TRBJ2-7 | . | TRBV4-3 | TGCGCCAGCAGCCAAGTTGGCACAGGGAACTACGAGCAGTACTTC | CASSQVGTGNYEQYF
TRBD1 | TRBJ1-5 | . | TRBV18 | TGTGCCAGCTCACCAATTGCAGGGGGCAGTCAGCCCCAGCATTTT | CASSPIAGGSQPQHF
. | TRBJ2-1 | . | TRBV7-3 | TGTGCCAGCAGCTTAGCCCGGGAGAATGAGCAGTTCTTC | CASSLARENEQFF
. | TRBJ2-3 | . | TRBV9 | TGTGCCAGCAGCGTTTTAGCGGAGCAACCAAACACAGATACGCAGTATTTT | CASSVLAEQPNTDTQYF